The present entry profiles one T cell receptor (beta chain) with its context. The data originate from a study of PD-1 blockade in mismatch repair-deficient tumors. TCRdb keeps only in-frame clones here, not all; method: immunoSEQ multiplex PCR. The table includes 130,000 or so clones, 86% detected once. V was clipped by 4 bases and J by 9 bases; unmatched bases: 6. Per germline, CDR1 SNHLY and CDR2 FYNNEI. The CDR3 contains 13 residues. The clonotype comes from an adult with mismatch repair-deficient cancer. The chain links TRBV2 to TRBJ2-5; 9 bases map to TRBD1. The input for sequencing was peripheral blood, taken 44 weeks after starting pembrolizumab. The CDR3 DNA sequence: TGTGCCAGCAGTGCCGGGACAGGGATTCCCCAGTACTTC. As protein: CASSAGTGIPQYF. Based on the CDR3 plus reference TRBV2 and TRBJ2-5, the full variable domain is EPEVTQTPSHQVTQMGQEVILRCVPISNHLYFYWYRQILGQKVEFLVSFYNNEISEKSEIFDDQFSVERPDGSNFTLKIRSTKLEDSAMYFCASSAGTGIPQYFGPGTRLLVL.